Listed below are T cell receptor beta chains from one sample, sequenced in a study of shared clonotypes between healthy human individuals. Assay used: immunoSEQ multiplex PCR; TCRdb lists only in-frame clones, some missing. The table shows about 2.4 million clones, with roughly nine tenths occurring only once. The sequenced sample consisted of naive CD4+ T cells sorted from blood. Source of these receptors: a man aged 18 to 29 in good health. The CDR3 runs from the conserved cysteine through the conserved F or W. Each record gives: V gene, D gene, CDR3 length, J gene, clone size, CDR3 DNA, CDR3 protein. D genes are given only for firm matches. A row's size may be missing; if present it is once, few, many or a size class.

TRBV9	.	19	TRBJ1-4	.	TGTGCCAGCAGCGCCGACCCCGGGGGGGCAGGCTCAACTAATGAAAAACTGTTTTTT	CASSADPGGAGSTNEKLFF
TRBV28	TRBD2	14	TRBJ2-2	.	TGTGCCAGCAGTTGGGGGGGGAACACCGGGGAGCTGTTTTTT	CASSWGGNTGELFF
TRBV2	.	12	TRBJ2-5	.	TGTGCCAGCAAGGGGCAGCAAGAGACCCAGTACTTC	CASKGQQETQYF
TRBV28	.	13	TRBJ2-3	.	TGTGCCAGCAGCGGGGGGCGGACAGATACGCAGTATTTT	CASSGGRTDTQYF
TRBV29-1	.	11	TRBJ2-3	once	TGCAGCGTTGCGCGGGGCGATACGCAGTATTTT	CSVARGDTQYF
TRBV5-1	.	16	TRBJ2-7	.	TGCGCCAGCAGCCCCAGGGGGCGGGGGGCCTCCTACGAGCAGTACTTC	CASSPRGRGASYEQYF
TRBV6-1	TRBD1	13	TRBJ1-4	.	TGTGCCACGGACAGGGGAACTAATGAAAAACTGTTTTTT	CATDRGTNEKLFF
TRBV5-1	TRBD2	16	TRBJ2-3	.	TGCGCCAGCAGACCACCGGGACTAGGAGGCTCAGATACGCAGTATTTT	CASRPPGLGGSDTQYF
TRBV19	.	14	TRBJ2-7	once	TGTGCCAGCAACGGTTCGCCTTTAAACTACGAGCAGTACTTC	CASNGSPLNYEQYF
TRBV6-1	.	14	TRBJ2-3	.	TGTGCCAGCAGAGTGGTCCTCAGCACAGATACGCAGTATTTT	CASRVVLSTDTQYF
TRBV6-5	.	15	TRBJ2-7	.	TGTGCCAGCAGTTACATGGTAGCATCCGGCAGCGAGCAGTACTTC	CASSYMVASGSEQYF
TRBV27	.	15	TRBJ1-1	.	TGTGCCAGCAGTCTCTCTCCAAATACGATCTCTGAAGCTTTCTTT	CASSLSPNTISEAFF
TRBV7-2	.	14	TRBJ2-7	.	TGTGCCAGCAGCTTAGCACAGGGACCCTACGAGCAGTACTTC	CASSLAQGPYEQYF
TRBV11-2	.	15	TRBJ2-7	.	TGTGCCAGCAGCTCCGACCTGCGGGCACAATACGAGCAGTACTTC	CASSSDLRAQYEQYF
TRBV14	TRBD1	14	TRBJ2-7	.	TGTGCCAGCAGCCAGACAGGGAAGTCCTACGAGCAGTACTTC	CASSQTGKSYEQYF
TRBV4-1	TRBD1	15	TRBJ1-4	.	TGCGCCAGCAGCCCAGGGACAGGGAGAAATGAAAAACTGTTTTTT	CASSPGTGRNEKLFF
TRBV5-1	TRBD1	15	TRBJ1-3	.	TGCGCCAGCAGCTTGGGGGACAGTCGAGGAAACACCATATATTTT	CASSLGDSRGNTIYF
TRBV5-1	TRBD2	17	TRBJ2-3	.	TGCGCCAGCAGCTTATCCCTAGCGGGGGGACCCACAGATACGCAGTATTTT	CASSLSLAGGPTDTQYF
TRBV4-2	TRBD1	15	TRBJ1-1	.	TGTGCCAGCAGCGCAACGGGACAGGGCAACACTGAAGCTTTCTTT	CASSATGQGNTEAFF
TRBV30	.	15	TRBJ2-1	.	TGTGCCTGGGCCCCCAGACAGACGTACTACAATGAGCAGTTCTTC	CAWAPRQTYYNEQFF
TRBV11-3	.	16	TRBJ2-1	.	TGTGCCAGCAGCTTAGGGGTAGGTCTATCTACAGATGAGCAGTTCTTC	CASSLGVGLSTDEQFF
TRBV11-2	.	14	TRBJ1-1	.	TGTGCCAGCAGCTTAGACCCTGGGGGGATTAAAGCTTTCTTT	CASSLDPGGIKAFF
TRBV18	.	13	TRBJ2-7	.	TGTGCCAGCTCACCACCGTCAGGGACTGAGCAGTACTTC	CASSPPSGTEQYF
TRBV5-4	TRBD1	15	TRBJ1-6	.	TGTGCCAGCAGCACAGCGGACAGGGGGGGTACACCCCTCCACTTT	CASSTADRGGTPLHF
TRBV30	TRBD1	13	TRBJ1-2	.	TGTGCCTGGTCGGACAGGGGGGATCGGGGCTACACCTTC	CAWSDRGDRGYTF
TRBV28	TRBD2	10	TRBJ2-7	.	TGTGTTGCGGGGGGCTACGAGCAGTACTTC	CVAGGYEQYF
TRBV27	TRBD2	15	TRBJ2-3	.	TGTGCCAGCCAGACTAGCGGGAGTCATGGCGATACGCAGTATTTT	CASQTSGSHGDTQYF
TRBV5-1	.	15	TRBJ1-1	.	TGCGCCAGCAGCCCCGATCAGGTCGGGAGCGCTGAAGCTTTCTTT	CASSPDQVGSAEAFF
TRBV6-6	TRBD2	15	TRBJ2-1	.	TGTGCCAGCAGAAGGACTAGCCGAGGGGACAATGAGCAGTTCTTC	CASRRTSRGDNEQFF
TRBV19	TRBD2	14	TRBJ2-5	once	TGTGCCAGTAGTATTAGCGGGATGCAAGAGACCCAGTACTTC	CASSISGMQETQYF
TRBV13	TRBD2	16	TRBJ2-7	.	TGTGCCAGCAGCTTAGAATATACTAGCGGAACCTACGAGCAGTACTTC	CASSLEYTSGTYEQYF
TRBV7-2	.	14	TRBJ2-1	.	TGTGCCAGCAGCTCCCCGGGACTTTACAATGAGCAGTTCTTC	CASSSPGLYNEQFF
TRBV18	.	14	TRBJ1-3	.	TGTGCCAGCTCACCTGCTCAATCTGGAAACACCATATATTTT	CASSPAQSGNTIYF
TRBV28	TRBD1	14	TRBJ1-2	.	TGTGCCAGCAGCCAGGGACAGCATAACTATGGCTACACCTTC	CASSQGQHNYGYTF
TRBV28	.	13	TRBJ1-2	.	TGTGCCAGCAGAAGGGAAGGGATCCATGGCTACACCTTC	CASRREGIHGYTF
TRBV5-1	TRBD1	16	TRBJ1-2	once	TGCGCCAGCAGCGAATCGGACAGGGCGGCTAACTATGGCTACACCTTC	CASSESDRAANYGYTF
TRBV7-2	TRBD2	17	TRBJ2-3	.	TGTGCCAGCAGCACACAACTAGCGGGGGGGCTCGGGAATACGCAGTATTTT	CASSTQLAGGLGNTQYF
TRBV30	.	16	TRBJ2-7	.	TGTGCCTGGAGTGTAGGCAGGAACCTAGGAACCTACGAGCAGTACTTC	CAWSVGRNLGTYEQYF
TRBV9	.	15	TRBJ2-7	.	TGTGCCAGCAGCGTAGCAGGGCTGATAGGGTACGAGCAGTACTTC	CASSVAGLIGYEQYF
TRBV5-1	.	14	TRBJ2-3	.	TGCGCCAGCAGCTTGAGGTCCATCACAGATACGCAGTATTTT	CASSLRSITDTQYF
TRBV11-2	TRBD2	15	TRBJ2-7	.	TGTGCCAGCAGCACCCAGGAAGGCGGGAGCTACGAGCAGTACTTC	CASSTQEGGSYEQYF
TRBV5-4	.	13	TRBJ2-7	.	TGTGCCAGCAGCTTGATGGCCAGCTACGAGCAGTACTTC	CASSLMASYEQYF
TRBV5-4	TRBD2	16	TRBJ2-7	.	TGTGCCAGCAGCTACGGACTAGCGGGAGGTCCCTACGAGCAGTACTTC	CASSYGLAGGPYEQYF
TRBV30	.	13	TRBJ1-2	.	TGTGCCTGGAGTGTCGGCGCTAACTATGGCTACACCTTC	CAWSVGANYGYTF
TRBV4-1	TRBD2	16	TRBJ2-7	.	TGCGCCAGCAGCCAAGGGAACGGGAGGAGCCCCTACGAGCAGTACTTC	CASSQGNGRSPYEQYF
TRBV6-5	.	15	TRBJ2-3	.	TGTGCCAGCAGCCTCGGTGGAAGAAGCACAGATACGCAGTATTTT	CASSLGGRSTDTQYF
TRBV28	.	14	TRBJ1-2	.	TGTGCCAGCACCCCATGGGGGGAATTGGGGGGCTACACCTTC	CASTPWGELGGYTF
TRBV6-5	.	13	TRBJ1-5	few	TGTGCCAGCGGGAGAGATGATAATCAGCCCCAGCATTTT	CASGRDDNQPQHF
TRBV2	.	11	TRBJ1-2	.	TGTGCCAGCAGTGAACGATTGGCCGGCACCTTC	CASSERLAGTF
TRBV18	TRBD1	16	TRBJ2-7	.	TGTGCCAGCTCACCGGGGACAGGGGGCGTTTCTTACGAGCAGTACTTC	CASSPGTGGVSYEQYF
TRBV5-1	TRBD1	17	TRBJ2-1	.	TGCGCCAGCAGCTTGGCCCACGGGGACAGGCGGTTAAGTGAGCAGTTCTTC	CASSLAHGDRRLSEQFF
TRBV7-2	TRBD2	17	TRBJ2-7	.	TGTGCCAGCAGCCTCCCGATGGGTAGCGGGACCATTTACGAGCAGTACTTC	CASSLPMGSGTIYEQYF
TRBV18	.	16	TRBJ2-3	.	TGTGCCAGCTCACCGGTAATTGGTCAGGGCACAGATACGCAGTATTTT	CASSPVIGQGTDTQYF
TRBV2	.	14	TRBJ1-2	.	TGTGCCAGCAGTGAGGAGGGTGTCGACTATGGCTACACCTTC	CASSEEGVDYGYTF
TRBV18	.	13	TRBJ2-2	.	TGTGCCAGCTCACCGGATAGGACCGGGGAGCTGTTTTTT	CASSPDRTGELFF
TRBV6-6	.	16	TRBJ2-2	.	TGTGCCAGCAGTTACTCGTTACGGGGGGCCACCGGGGAGCTGTTTTTT	CASSYSLRGATGELFF
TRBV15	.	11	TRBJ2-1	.	TGTGCCACCAGCAGAGAAGGGGCGCCGTTCTTC	CATSREGAPFF
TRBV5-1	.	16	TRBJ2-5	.	TGCGCCAGCAGCTTGGCCCTCGGCGGGACAAGAGAGACCCAGTACTTC	CASSLALGGTRETQYF
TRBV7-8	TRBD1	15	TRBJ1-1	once	TGTGCCAGCAGCTTAGTTGGCAGGGGGCGAACTGAAGCTTTCTTT	CASSLVGRGRTEAFF